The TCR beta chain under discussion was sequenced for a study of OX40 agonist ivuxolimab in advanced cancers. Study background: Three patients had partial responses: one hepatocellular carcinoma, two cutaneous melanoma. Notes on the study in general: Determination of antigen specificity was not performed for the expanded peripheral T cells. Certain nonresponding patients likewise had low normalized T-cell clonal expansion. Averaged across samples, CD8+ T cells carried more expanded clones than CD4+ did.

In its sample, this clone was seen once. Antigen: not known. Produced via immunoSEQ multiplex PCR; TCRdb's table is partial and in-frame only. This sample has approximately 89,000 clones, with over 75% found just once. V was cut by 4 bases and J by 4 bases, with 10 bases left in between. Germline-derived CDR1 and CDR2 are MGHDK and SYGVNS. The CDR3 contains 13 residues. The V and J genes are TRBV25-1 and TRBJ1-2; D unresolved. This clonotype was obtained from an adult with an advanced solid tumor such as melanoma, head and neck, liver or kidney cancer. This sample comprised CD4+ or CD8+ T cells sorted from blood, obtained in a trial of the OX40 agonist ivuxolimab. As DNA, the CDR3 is TGTGCCAGCAGTGTAGGGTCCGTCTATGGCTACACCTTC. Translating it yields CASSVGSVYGYTF.